These 4 T cell receptor beta chains share one sample of origin, sequenced in a study of radiotherapy plus CTLA-4 blockade in lung cancer. Assay: immunoSEQ multiplex PCR; the TCRdb copy retains only in-frame clones and omits some. The sample holds tens of thousands of clones; 65% to 80% are singletons and the top ten take roughly 15%. This specimen was peripheral blood, taken from a patient treated with radiotherapy plus ipilimumab. The receptor set was obtained from a human donor with non-small cell lung cancer who had a complete response to radiotherapy plus ipilimumab.

The V and J genes are TRBV27 and TRBJ2-2, with TRBD1 matching 10 bases. The CDR3 is made up of 15 amino acids. V trimming: 5 bases; J trimming: 4 bases; junction bases outside the gene matches: 4. Germline lookup yields CDR1 MNHEY and CDR2 SMNVEV (reference sequence). CDR3: CASSGRTGGTGELFF. The CDR3 bases are TGTGCCAGCAGTGGACGGACAGGGGGCACCGGGGAGCTGTTTTTT.

The chain joins TRBV29-1 to TRBJ2-1; the D gene is possibly TRBD1 (6 bases). Germline V gene data show CDR1 as SQVTM and CDR2 as ANQGSEA. The CDR3 totals 14 residues. Trimming cost V 6 bases and J 0 bases, with 12 bases left between them. In DNA, the CDR3 is TGCAGCGTCGGAGACAGGAGCTCCTACAATGAGCAGTTCTTC. Protein sequence: CSVGDRSSYNEQFF.

The chain has TRBV7-6 and TRBJ1-4; 12 nucleotides match TRBD1. This CDR3 has 19 residues. The trim removed 5 bases at V and 4 bases at J, leaving 14 bases unmatched. Germline V gene lookup returns CDR1 SGHVS and CDR2 FNYEAQ. In nucleotides, the CDR3 is TGTGCCAGCAGCCCCAGGCCCGGGACAGGGGGCGCCGGTAATGAAAAACTGTTTTTT. Its protein product is CASSPRPGTGGAGNEKLFF.

The chain has TRBV7-6 and TRBJ2-3; TRBD2 matches 7 bases. Trimming at V came to 5 bases and at J to 2 bases, leaving 7 bases not matched to a gene. This CDR3 region has 15 residues. CDR1 SGHVS and CDR2 FNYEAQ come from the germline V gene. CDR3 sequence reads: CASSPGTISTDTQYF. The CDR3 nucleotides are TGTGCCAGCAGCCCCGGGACTATATCCACAGATACGCAGTATTTT. The entire variable domain, with the rest obtained from reference TRBV7-6 and TRBJ2-3, is as follows: GAGVSQSPRYKVTKRGQDVALRCDPISGHVSLYWYRQALGQGPEFLTYFNYEAQQDKSGLPNDRFSAERPEGSISTLTIQRTEQRDSAMYRCASSPGTISTDTQYFGPGTRLTVL.